This passage covers 20 T cell receptor beta chains from one sample sequenced in a study of blood T cell repertoires in COVID-19. Clones were sequenced by immunoSEQ multiplex PCR, and TCRdb holds only the in-frame ones, with some missing. This table has about 180,000 clones, almost 85% appearing once. The material sequenced was peripheral blood. These receptors were collected from a man aged 18 to 30 with active or convalescent COVID-19.

V usage is TRBV9 and J usage is TRBJ1-3, with D uncertain. V shed 0 bases and J shed 0 bases, with 7 bases lying between them. Germline CDR1 reads SGDLS; CDR2 reads YYNGEE. The CDR3 is 15 residues long. CDR3 DNA sequence: TGTGCCAGCAGCGTAGAGGGAGGCTCTGGAAACACCATATATTTT. Encoded protein: CASSVEGGSGNTIYF.

The chain couples TRBV15 to TRBJ2-3; 10 positions agree with TRBD2. CDR3 length: 14 amino acids. Germline CDR1 and CDR2: LNHNV and YYDKDF (reference sequence). The V and J ends lost 5 bases and 1 base, in that order; junction bases with no gene match: 0. Here the CDR3 reads CATSGTSGTDTQYF. The CDR3 DNA sequence: TGTGCCACCAGCGGGACTAGCGGCACAGATACGCAGTATTTT.

The rearrangement uses TRBV19 and TRBJ1-2; 8 bases agree with TRBD1. CDR1 is LNHDA, CDR2 SQIVND, per germline (reference sequence). V dropped 4 bases and J dropped 2; count of bases not matched to a gene: 3. The CDR3 length is 14 residues. The CDR3 is CASSTWTGNYGYTF. CDR3 DNA: TGTGCCAGTAGTACGTGGACAGGGAACTATGGCTACACCTTC.

The V gene is TRBV14, the J gene TRBJ2-3; unclear D gene. The CDR3 length is 15 residues. The V end lost 0 bases, the J end lost 0 bases, and 7 bases lay between the germline ends. CDR1 is SGHDN, CDR2 FVKESK, per germline. The CDR3 coding sequence is TGTGCCAGCAGCCAAGACGAGACTAGCACAGATACGCAGTATTTT. Amino acid sequence: CASSQDETSTDTQYF.

This rearrangement joins TRBV6-2 or TRBV6-3 to TRBJ2-7; TRBD2 matches 7 bases. This CDR3 has 15 residues. Germline lookup yields CDR1 MNHEY and CDR2 SVGEGT. Trimming took 1 base from V and 1 from J; bases not matched to a gene: 4. The DNA of the CDR3 is TGTGCCAGCAGTTACTATAGCGGGCCTTCCTACGAGCAGTACTTC. Translated: CASSYYSGPSYEQYF.

V is TRBV7-2 and J is TRBJ2-3, with 10 bases fitting TRBD2. The CDR3 is made up of 14 amino acids. In germline, CDR1 is SGHTA, CDR2 FQGNSA. Trimming took 4 bases from V and 5 from J; bases not matched to a gene: 3. The CDR3 sequence is CASSWGLALDTQYF. The CDR3 DNA is TGTGCCAGCAGCTGGGGACTAGCGCTAGATACGCAGTATTTT.

This clone was detected only a few times. The V gene is TRBV7-9, the J gene TRBJ1-1, with D tentatively TRBD1 (6 bases). Between the trimmed V and J ends, which lost 4 bases and 1 base, there was a span of 10 bases. This CDR3 region has 14 residues. Germline V gives CDR1 SEHNR, CDR2 FQNEAQ (reference sequence). The CDR3 DNA follows: TGTGCCAGCAGCTCGCGGACAGCGAACACTGAAGCTTTCTTT. This sequence encodes CASSSRTANTEAFF.

This clone was seen many times. This chain joins TRBV2 and TRBJ2-4, with D possibly being TRBD2 (6 bases). The CDR3 has 21 amino acids. Germline V gives CDR1 SNHLY, CDR2 FYNNEI. The V and J ends lost 2 bases and 0 bases respectively, with 26 bases between them. The CDR3 reads CASSEYLSTGGDPIAKNIQYF. CDR3 nucleotide sequence: TGTGCCAGCAGTGAATACCTGTCAACCGGCGGGGACCCCATAGCCAAAAACATTCAGTACTTC.

The rearrangement uses TRBV18 and TRBJ1-1, with D possibly matching TRBD1 (5 bases). V shed 2 bases and J shed 1 base, with 14 bases lying between them. The CDR3 extends over 16 amino acids. Germline V gives CDR1 KGHSH, CDR2 LQKENI. CDR3 bases: TGTGCCAGCTCACCAATCCCCTGGGGGGGGAACACTGAAGCTTTCTTT. This translates into CASSPIPWGGNTEAFF.

The chain recombines TRBV11-3 with TRBJ1-4; tentatively, D is TRBD1 (6 bases). V lost 0 bases, J lost 6 bases, and 14 bases lay in between. The CDR3 length is 16 residues. Germline CDR1 SGHNT, CDR2 YENEEA. The CDR3, as DNA: TGTGCCAGCAGCTTAGAAGGGGACAAAGGAGATGAAAAACTGTTTTTT. It yields the protein CASSLEGDKGDEKLFF.

The chain is built from TRBV7-2 and TRBJ2-5, with D possibly being TRBD1 (7 bases). Trimming stripped 3 bases from V and 2 bases from J, with 13 bases between. This CDR3 has 15 amino acids. CDR1 is SGHTA, CDR2 FQGNSA, per germline. The CDR3 reads CASSFTGAGQETQYF. CDR3 bases: TGTGCCAGCAGCTTCACAGGGGCGGGACAAGAGACCCAGTACTTC. The whole variable domain, remainder taken from reference TRBV7-2 and TRBJ2-5, is GAGVSQSPSNKVTEKGKDVELRCDPISGHTALYWYRQSLGQGLEFLIYFQGNSAPDKSGLPSDRFSAERTGGSVSTLTIQRTQQEDSAVYLCASSFTGAGQETQYFGPGTRLLVL.

This clone was seen more than once but under ten times. The rearrangement joins TRBV6-1 to TRBJ2-7; 7 bases are a match to TRBD1. Germline CDR1 reads MNHNS; CDR2 reads SASEGT. V lost 1 base, J lost 4 bases, and 4 bases stayed unmatched. This CDR3 has 14 amino acids. DNA for the CDR3: TGTGCCAGCAGTGAAGAGGGGACAGCTTACGAGCAGTACTTC. It is translated as CASSEEGTAYEQYF.

The chain recombines TRBV5-4 with TRBJ2-5; 9 bases are shared with TRBD1. Germline lookup yields CDR1 SGHNT and CDR2 YYREEE (reference sequence). Germline trimming cut 1 base from V and 4 bases from J; bases unmatched to any gene: 5. This CDR3 comprises 15 residues. CDR3 sequence: CASSLPGQGRETQYF. The DNA for the CDR3 is TGTGCCAGCAGCTTGCCGGGACAGGGTCGAGAGACCCAGTACTTC.

Here the CDR3 DNA reads TGCAGCGTTGAGCGGGGACCTAGCACAGATACGCAGTATTTT. As protein: CSVERGPSTDTQYF. The rearrangement uses TRBV29-1 and TRBJ2-3; tentatively, D is TRBD2 (6 bases). The CDR3 is 14 residues long. Germline-derived CDR1 and CDR2 are SQVTM and ANQGSEA. Trimming left V 3 bases short and J 0 bases short, with 10 bases between.

This clone has just one count. The rearrangement links TRBV19 to TRBJ1-5; D uncertain. V was cut by 3 bases and J by 0 bases, with 15 bases left in between. Germline CDR1 reads LNHDA; CDR2 reads SQIVND (reference sequence). The CDR3 has 17 amino acids. CDR3 sequence: CASSIGSGGYSNQPQHF. For the CDR3, the DNA is TGTGCCAGTAGTATTGGATCAGGAGGATATAGCAATCAGCCCCAGCATTTT.

The chain uses TRBV3-1 (or the pseudogene TRBV3-2) and TRBJ1-4; 7 bases are a match to TRBD1. Germline lookup yields CDR1 LGHDT and CDR2 YNNKEL (reference sequence). The J segment lost 0 bases and the V segment lost 3 bases, leaving 4 bases of the junction unmatched. There are 16 residues in the CDR3. The DNA of the CDR3 is TGTGCCAGCAGCCAGGACAGGTATTCAACTAATGAAAAACTGTTTTTT. Amino acids: CASSQDRYSTNEKLFF.

This rearrangement joins TRBV20-1 to TRBJ2-1, with TRBD2 matching 7 bases. Germline lookup yields CDR1 DFQATT and CDR2 SNEGSKA (reference sequence). Trimming removed 2 bases from V and 14 bases from J; junction bases left unmatched: 6. The length of the CDR3 is 11 residues. The CDR3 loop reads CSARRGLAEFF. The CDR3 coding sequence is TGCAGTGCTAGAAGAGGGCTAGCGGAGTTCTTC.

The rearrangement uses TRBV4-2 and TRBJ2-1; D not certain. CDR1 and CDR2 (germline): LGHNA, YNFKEQ. Trimming removed 0 bases at V and 6 bases at J, with 6 bases between. The CDR3 length is 13 residues. CDR3 nucleotide sequence: TGTGCCAGCAGCCAAGAGACTTCCAATGAGCAGTTCTTC. It yields the protein CASSQETSNEQFF.

V and J are TRBV11-1 and TRBJ2-5; 8 bases match TRBD1. The V and J ends lost 3 bases and 4 bases, in that order; junction bases with no gene match: 1. The CDR3 has 13 amino acids. Germline assignment: CDR1 SGHAT and CDR2 FQDESV (reference sequence). The chain's CDR3 is CASSFGQGETQYF. The CDR3 nucleotides read TGTGCCAGCAGCTTCGGACAGGGAGAGACCCAGTACTTC.

On this clone: Other nucleotide sequences from this sample produce the same CDR3. V gene TRBV19 combines with J gene TRBJ1-2; TRBD1 agrees at 11 bases. The germline CDR1 and CDR2 sequences are LNHDA and SQIVND (reference sequence). This CDR3 is 14 amino acids long. V lost 3 bases to trimming and J lost 7 bases; unmatched junction nucleotides: 4. CDR3 protein: CASSIGQGAGGYTF. The CDR3 DNA follows: TGTGCCAGTAGTATCGGACAGGGGGCCGGTGGCTACACCTTC.